Listed below are T cell receptor beta chains from one sample, sequenced in a study of T cells after yellow fever vaccination. MiXCR, applied by TCRdb to the 5' RACE reads, yields one record per CDR3 protein. This sample has approximately 260,000 distinct CDR3 sequences, with 10% to 15% found just once. The specimen was CD4+ T cells sorted from PBMCs, collected 45 days after the yellow fever booster vaccination. These receptors all come from a man aged 25-45 years who received the YFV17D yellow fever vaccine. Each CDR3 is given with its conserved first and last residue. Each record gives: V gene, CDR3 protein.

>TRBV9
CASRREEEWTSEQFF
>TRBV10-2
CASSESGRFSYEQYF
>TRBV5-1
CASSAPPSDTQYF
>TRBV12-3/TRBV12-4
CASSYRLVATQYF
>TRBV20-1
CSARDWPEQFF
>TRBV29-1
CSVGQPGQMGSYEQYF
>TRBV19
CASSMGGRNEQFF
>TRBV24-1
CATSDSRLAGGLDTQYF
>TRBV12-3/TRBV12-4
CASSRGLARGTDTQYF
>TRBV6-1
CASSPGFSNEQYF
>TRBV7-9
CASSLSGFKETQYF
>TRBV2
CASSPARHEQFF
>TRBV7-2
CASSLRDRGIDTQYF
>TRBV15
CATSISGYEQYF
>TRBV5-1
CASSQGWRVGNNEQFF
>TRBV7-2
CASTKRRHPYNEQFF
>TRBV5-4
CASSLEVSGLTEAFF
>TRBV11-2
CASRLTGNRNIQYF
>TRBV20-1
CSAWDTQRDNSPLHF
>TRBV20-1
CSAGGAGEQYF
>TRBV7-2
CASSLTPPAPEQFF
>TRBV11-1
CASSPGPRSYNEQFF
>TRBV6-1
CASSVDRVADTQYF
>TRBV20-1
CSAREGTQETQYF
>TRBV7-9
CASSPSGQSYEQYF
>TRBV5-1
CASSLGPQAKNIQYF
>TRBV5-6
CASSPIVSGANVLTF
>TRBV20-1
CSARAPSTEAFF
>TRBV10-3
CAISESRMVGNTEAFF
>TRBV14
CASSQVTTQQYF
>TRBV6-4
CASSLNQYTGELFF
>TRBV4-2
CASSQETDRGRGEQYF
>TRBV20-1
CSAPEDGRTGELFF
>TRBV21-1
CASRNLRTFRYF
>TRBV12-3/TRBV12-4
CASSQTGGNHPQHF
>TRBV19
CASEKQGTYNEQFF
>TRBV6-5
CASGNVEQYF
>TRBV15
CATSRDGWEGEAEQFF
>TRBV5-1
CASSSGGGANTGELFF
>TRBV7-7
CASSDVGTPYNEQFF
>TRBV18
CASSPGTGDLRQYF
>TRBV7-8
CASSQAAVNTEAFF
>TRBV5-6
CASTEYSAATNEKLFF
>TRBV20-1
CSARDRSGGKYEQYF
>TRBV30
CAWRETSGPYEQYF
>TRBV12-3/TRBV12-4
CASTQGLRSETQYF
>TRBV24-1
CATSDIGTVETQYF
>TRBV6-2/TRBV6-3
CASSSPRLAKKLIEQFF
>TRBV29-1
CSVVGERSQETQYF
>TRBV10-3
CAISDGARETQYF
>TRBV11-2
CASSPMGEQYF
>TRBV20-1
CSARTASGITDTQYF
>TRBV27
CASSRGSNQPQHF
>TRBV5-1
CASSLTDRGFTGELFF
>TRBV6-2/TRBV6-3
CASSYLRDYAYEQYF